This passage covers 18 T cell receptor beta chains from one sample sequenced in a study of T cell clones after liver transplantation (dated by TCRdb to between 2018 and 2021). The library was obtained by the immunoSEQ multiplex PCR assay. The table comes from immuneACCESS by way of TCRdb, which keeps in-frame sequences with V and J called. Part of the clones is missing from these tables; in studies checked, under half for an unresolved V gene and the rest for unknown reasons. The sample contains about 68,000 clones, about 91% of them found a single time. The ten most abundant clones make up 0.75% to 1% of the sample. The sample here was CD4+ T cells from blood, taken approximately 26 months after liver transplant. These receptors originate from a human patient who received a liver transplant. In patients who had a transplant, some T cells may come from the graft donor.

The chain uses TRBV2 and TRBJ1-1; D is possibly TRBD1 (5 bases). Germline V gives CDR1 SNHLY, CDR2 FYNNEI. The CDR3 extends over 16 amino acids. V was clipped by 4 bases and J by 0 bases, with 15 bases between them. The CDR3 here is CASSGGSGRVNTEAFF. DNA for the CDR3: TGTGCCAGCAGTGGGGGGTCAGGGCGGGTGAACACTGAAGCTTTCTTT.

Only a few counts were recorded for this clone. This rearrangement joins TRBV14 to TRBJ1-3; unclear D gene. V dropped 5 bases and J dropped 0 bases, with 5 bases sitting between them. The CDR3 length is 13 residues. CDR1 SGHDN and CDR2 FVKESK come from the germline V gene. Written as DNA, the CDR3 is TGTGCCAGCAGCTTGAACTCTGGAAACACCATATATTTT. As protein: CASSLNSGNTIYF.

The CDR3 sequence is CASSQVSRATSYNEQFF. For the CDR3, the DNA is TGTGCCAGCAGCCAAGTTAGCAGGGCCACCTCCTACAATGAGCAGTTCTTC. This chain links TRBV14 with TRBJ2-1; possible D gene TRBD1, 5 bases. V was pared by 1 base and J by 0 bases, with 13 bases between. The CDR3 extends over 17 amino acids. Germline V gene data show CDR1 as SGHDN and CDR2 as FVKESK.

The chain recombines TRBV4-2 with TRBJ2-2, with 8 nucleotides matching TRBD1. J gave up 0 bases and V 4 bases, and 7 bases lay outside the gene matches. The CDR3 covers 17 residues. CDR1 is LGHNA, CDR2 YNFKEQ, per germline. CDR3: CASSREGQASNTGELFF. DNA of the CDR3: TGTGCCAGCAGCCGAGAGGGACAGGCCTCGAACACCGGGGAGCTGTTTTTT.

CDR3 loop: CASSYSGQGFGYGYTF. CDR3 in DNA: TGTGCCAGCAGTTACTCAGGACAGGGGTTTGGCTATGGCTACACCTTC. V usage is TRBV6-6 and J usage is TRBJ1-2; 9 bases align to TRBD1. Trimming cost V 0 bases and J 4 bases; bases outside gene matches: 6. CDR1 MNHNY and CDR2 SVGAGI come from the germline V gene (reference sequence). This CDR3 comprises 16 residues.

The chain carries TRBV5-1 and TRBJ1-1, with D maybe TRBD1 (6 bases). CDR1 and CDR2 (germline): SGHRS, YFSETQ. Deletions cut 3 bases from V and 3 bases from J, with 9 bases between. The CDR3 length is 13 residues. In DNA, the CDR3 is TGCGCCAGCAGCTCACAGGGAGACACTGAAGCTTTCTTT. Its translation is CASSSQGDTEAFF.

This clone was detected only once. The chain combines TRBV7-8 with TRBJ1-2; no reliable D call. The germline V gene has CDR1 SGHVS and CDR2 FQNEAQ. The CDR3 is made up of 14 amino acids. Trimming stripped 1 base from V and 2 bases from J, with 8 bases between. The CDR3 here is CASSLGVRNYGYTF. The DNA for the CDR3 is TGTGCCAGCAGCTTAGGGGTGAGAAACTATGGCTACACCTTC.

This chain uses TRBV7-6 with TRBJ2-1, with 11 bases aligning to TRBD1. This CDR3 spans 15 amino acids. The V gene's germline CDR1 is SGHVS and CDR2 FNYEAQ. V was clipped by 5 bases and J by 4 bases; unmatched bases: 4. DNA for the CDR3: TGTGCCAGCAGCCCCGGGACAGGGGGATACAATGAGCAGTTCTTC. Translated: CASSPGTGGYNEQFF.

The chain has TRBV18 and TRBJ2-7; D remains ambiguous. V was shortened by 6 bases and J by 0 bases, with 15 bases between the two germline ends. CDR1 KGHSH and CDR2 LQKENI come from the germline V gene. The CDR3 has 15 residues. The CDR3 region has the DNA TGTGCCAGCTCCCCTCCAACGTGGAACTCCTACGAGCAGTACTTC. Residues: CASSPPTWNSYEQYF.

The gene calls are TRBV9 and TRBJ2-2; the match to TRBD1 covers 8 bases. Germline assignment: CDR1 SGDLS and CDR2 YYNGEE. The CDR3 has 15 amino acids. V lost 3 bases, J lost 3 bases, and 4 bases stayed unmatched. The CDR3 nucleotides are TGTGCCAGCAGCGCGACAGGGGTTGACACCGGGGAGCTGTTTTTT. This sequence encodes CASSATGVDTGELFF. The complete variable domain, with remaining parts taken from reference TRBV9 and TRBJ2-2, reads DSGVTQTPKHLITATGQRVTLRCSPRSGDLSVYWYQQSLDQGLQFLIQYYNGEERAKGNILERFSAQQFPDLHSELNLSSLELGDSALYFCASSATGVDTGELFFGEGSRLTVL.

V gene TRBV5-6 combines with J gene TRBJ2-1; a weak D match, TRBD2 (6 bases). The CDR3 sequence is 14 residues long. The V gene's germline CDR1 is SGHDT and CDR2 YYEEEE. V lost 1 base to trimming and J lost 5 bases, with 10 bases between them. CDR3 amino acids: CASSLPAGNNEQFF. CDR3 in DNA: TGTGCCAGCAGCTTGCCGGCGGGAAACAATGAGCAGTTCTTC.

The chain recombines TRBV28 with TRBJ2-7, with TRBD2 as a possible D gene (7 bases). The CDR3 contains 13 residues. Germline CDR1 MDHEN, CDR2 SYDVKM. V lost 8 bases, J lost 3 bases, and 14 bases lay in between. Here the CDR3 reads CASRRGALYEQYF. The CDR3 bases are TGTGCCAGCCGACGGGGGGCGCTCTACGAGCAGTACTTC. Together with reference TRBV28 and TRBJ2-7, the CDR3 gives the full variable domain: DVKVTQSSRYLVKRTGEKVFLECVQDMDHENMFWYRQDPGLGLRLIYFSYDVKMKEKGDIPEGYSVSREKKERFSLILESASTNQTSMYLCASRRGALYEQYFGPGTRLTVT.

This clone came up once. CDR3 in DNA: TGTGCCAGCAGTTTAGGGGGGACAGAAGAGACCCAGTACTTC. Encoded protein: CASSLGGTEETQYF. V is TRBV6-5 and J is TRBJ2-5, with a tentative D call TRBD1 (7 bases). CDR3 length: 14 amino acids. V was cut by 4 bases and J by 3 bases, with 12 bases left in between. Germline V gene sequence: CDR1 MNHEY, CDR2 SVGAGI.

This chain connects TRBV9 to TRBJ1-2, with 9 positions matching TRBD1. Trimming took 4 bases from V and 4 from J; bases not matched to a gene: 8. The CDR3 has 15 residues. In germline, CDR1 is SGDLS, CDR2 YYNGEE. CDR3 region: CASSKRDRASYGYTF. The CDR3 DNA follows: TGTGCCAGCAGCAAGAGGGACAGGGCATCCTATGGCTACACCTTC.

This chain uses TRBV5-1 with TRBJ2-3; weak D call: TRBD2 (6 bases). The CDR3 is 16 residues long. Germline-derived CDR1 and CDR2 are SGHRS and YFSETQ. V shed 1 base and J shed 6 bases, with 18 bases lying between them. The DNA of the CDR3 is TGCGCCAGCAGCTTGTGGGGGGTAAGCGGCCCGGATACGCAGTATTTT. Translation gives CASSLWGVSGPDTQYF. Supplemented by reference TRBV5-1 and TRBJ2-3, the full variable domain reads KAGVTQTPRYLIKTRGQQVTLSCSPISGHRSVSWYQQTPGQGLQFLFEYFSETQRNKGNFPGRFSGRQFSNSRSEMNVSTLELGDSALYLCASSLWGVSGPDTQYFGPGTRLTVL.

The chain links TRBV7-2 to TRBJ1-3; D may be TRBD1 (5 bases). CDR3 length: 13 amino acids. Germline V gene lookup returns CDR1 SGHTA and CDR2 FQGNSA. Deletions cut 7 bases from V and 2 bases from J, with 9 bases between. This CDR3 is CASTLGPGNTIYF. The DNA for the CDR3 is TGTGCCAGCACCTTGGGACCTGGAAACACCATATATTTT. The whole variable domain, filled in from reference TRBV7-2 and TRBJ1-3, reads GAGVSQSPSNKVTEKGKDVELRCDPISGHTALYWYRQSLGQGLEFLIYFQGNSAPDKSGLPSDRFSAERTGGSVSTLTIQRTQQEDSAVYLCASTLGPGNTIYFGEGSWLTVV.

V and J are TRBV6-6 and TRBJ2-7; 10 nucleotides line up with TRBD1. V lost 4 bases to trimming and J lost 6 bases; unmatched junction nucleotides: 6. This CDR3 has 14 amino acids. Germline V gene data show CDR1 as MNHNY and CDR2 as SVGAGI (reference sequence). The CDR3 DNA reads TGTGCCAGCAGTTCGGGGGGACAGGGGTTCGAGCAGTACTTC. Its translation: CASSSGGQGFEQYF.

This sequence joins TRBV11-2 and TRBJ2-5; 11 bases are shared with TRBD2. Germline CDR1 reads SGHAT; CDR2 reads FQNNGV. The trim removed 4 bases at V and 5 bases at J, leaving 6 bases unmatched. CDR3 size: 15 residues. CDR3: CASSSRLAGKETQYF. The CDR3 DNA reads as TGTGCCAGCAGCTCCCGACTAGCGGGAAAGGAGACCCAGTACTTC.